These 7 T cell receptor beta chains originate from one sample sequenced in a study of blood T cell repertoires in COVID-19. Sequenced by immunoSEQ multiplex PCR; TCRdb stores in-frame clones only, minus some. In the table there are around 99,000 clones, just under 90% of which are singletons. The sample was peripheral blood. The receptors stem from a human donor in a cohort sampled during active COVID-19.

The chain joins TRBV29-1 to TRBJ2-2; D is perhaps TRBD1 (5 bases). The germline CDR1 and CDR2 sequences are SQVTM and ANQGSEA. V was shortened by 7 bases and J by 6 bases, with 9 bases between the two germline ends. The CDR3 sequence is 11 residues long. In DNA, the CDR3 is TGCAGCGGCGGACATTCCGGGGAGCTGTTTTTT. This gives the protein CSGGHSGELFF.

J is TRBJ2-3 and V is TRBV7-3; 8 bases agree with TRBD2. With 2 bases clipped from V and 2 bases from J, the junction kept 6 bases outside the gene matches. The CDR3 sequence is 16 residues long. The V gene's germline CDR1 is SGHTA and CDR2 FQGTGA. CDR3 DNA: TGTGCCAGCAGCTTAGGGGCTAGCGGGTCCACAGATACGCAGTATTTT. Protein product: CASSLGASGSTDTQYF.

This chain links TRBV10-3 with TRBJ2-5; the match to TRBD1 covers 10 bases. With V trimmed by 4 bases and J by 5 bases, 10 bases remained unmatched. The CDR3 is 16 residues long. Germline V gene sequence: CDR1 ENHRY, CDR2 SYGVKD. As DNA, the CDR3 is TGTGCCATCAGTGGGGGAGACAGGGGGCTGCGGGAGACCCAGTACTTC. Its translation: CAISGGDRGLRETQYF.

The rearrangement links TRBV28 to TRBJ2-6, with unresolved D. The CDR3 consists of 15 residues. Germline CDR1 MDHEN, CDR2 SYDVKM. Trimming took 6 bases from V and 1 from J, leaving 10 bases between them. The CDR3 nucleotides read TGTGCCAGCAGCCTACCCCTATCTGGGGCCAACGTCCTGACTTTC. This encodes CASSLPLSGANVLTF. Full variable domain (rest looked up from reference TRBV28 and TRBJ2-6): DVKVTQSSRYLVKRTGEKVFLECVQDMDHENMFWYRQDPGLGLRLIYFSYDVKMKEKGDIPEGYSVSREKKERFSLILESASTNQTSMYLCASSLPLSGANVLTFGAGSRLTVL.

The chain links TRBV5-4 to TRBJ2-1, with no clear D. The germline gives CDR1 SGHNT, CDR2 YYREEE (reference sequence). The CDR3 runs 14 residues. Trimming removed 3 bases from V and 8 bases from J, with 15 bases in between. CDR3 coding DNA: TGTGCCAGCAGCTCCCTTATGTCCGGGTATGAGCAGTTCTTC. Amino acids: CASSSLMSGYEQFF.

The rearrangement links TRBV11-1 to TRBJ1-2; 7 bases map to TRBD1. With V trimmed by 1 base and J by 7 bases, 6 bases remained unmatched. The CDR3 has 14 residues. Germline V gene data show CDR1 as SGHAT and CDR2 as FQDESV (reference sequence). The CDR3 DNA reads as TGTGCCAGCAGCTTAGATGAGGGGGCACGTGGCTACACCTTC. Translation gives CASSLDEGARGYTF.

CDR3: CASSPLEAGGAYEQYF. Here the CDR3 DNA reads TGTGCCAGCAGCCCCCTTGAGGCAGGGGGAGCTTACGAGCAGTACTTC. The chain has TRBV5-5 and TRBJ2-7; 7 bases agree with TRBD1. This CDR3 is 16 amino acids long. Per the germline V gene, CDR1 is SGHKS and CDR2 is YYEKEE (reference sequence). Trimming at V came to 4 bases and at J to 4 bases, leaving 14 bases not matched to a gene.